A single sample is the source of the 32 T cell receptor beta chains below, sequenced in a study of technical replicates of blood from a handful of donors. Sequencing was performed with immunoSEQ multiplex PCR; in TCRdb, only in-frame clones are kept and a portion is missing. The sample holds 75,000 to 85,000 clones, roughly 95% seen once. Sample: T cells isolated from PBMCs. All receptors derive from a human donor in good health.

This chain joins TRBV6-1 and TRBJ2-3, with D maybe TRBD1 (6 bases). CDR1 is MNHNS, CDR2 SASEGT, per germline. The CDR3 runs 14 residues. Trimming removed 8 bases from V and 5 bases from J, with 17 bases in between. The CDR3 loop reads CASLLGQNGDTQYF. DNA of the CDR3: TGTGCCAGCCTTCTTGGACAGAATGGAGATACGCAGTATTTT.

The chain is built from TRBV7-2 and TRBJ1-2; D is undetermined. The CDR3 sequence is 15 residues long. Trimming shortened V by 0 bases and J by 5 bases, and 13 bases separated the two germline ends. CDR1 SGHTA and CDR2 FQGNSA come from the germline V gene. The CDR3 protein is CASSLALTSAYGYTF. CDR3 nucleotides: TGTGCCAGCAGCTTAGCGCTAACGTCAGCGTATGGCTACACCTTC.

V gene TRBV6-6 combines with J gene TRBJ2-1; 10 nucleotides line up with TRBD2. Germline values: CDR1 MNHNY, CDR2 SVGAGI (reference sequence). The CDR3 is 15 amino acids. The trim removed 7 bases at V and 1 base at J, leaving 4 bases unmatched. The CDR3 here is CASNSGRESYNEQFF. CDR3 DNA sequence: TGTGCCAGCAACAGCGGGAGGGAATCCTACAATGAGCAGTTCTTC.

The chain uses TRBV19 and TRBJ2-7, with 10 bases that match TRBD1. The germline V gene encodes CDR1 LNHDA and CDR2 SQIVND (reference sequence). Losses at the gene ends were 8 bases for V and 5 bases for J; bases not matched to a gene: 9. This CDR3 contains 14 residues. The CDR3 DNA is TGTGCCAGTTCCTCGACAGGGGGCTTAGACGAGCAGTACTTC. Encoded protein: CASSSTGGLDEQYF.

The V call is TRBV6-5, the J call TRBJ2-7; no clear D. Germline V gene data show CDR1 as MNHEY and CDR2 as SVGAGI. The CDR3 sequence is 15 residues long. Trimming left V 0 bases short and J 2 bases short, with 11 bases between. DNA of the CDR3: TGTGCCAGCAGTTACTCGATTACGCGGACCTACGAGCAGTACTTC. This encodes CASSYSITRTYEQYF.

The V and J genes are TRBV15 and TRBJ2-5; 7 bases line up with TRBD2. The CDR3 has 15 amino acids. After removal of 1 base from V and 5 bases from J, the junction contained 7 bases not matched to a gene. Germline V CDR1 and CDR2: LNHNV, YYDKDF (reference sequence). CDR3 protein: CATSRVGGRRETQYF. The CDR3 bases are TGTGCCACCAGCAGAGTAGGCGGGAGAAGGGAGACCCAGTACTTC.

V is TRBV7-9 and J is TRBJ1-1; D might be TRBD1 (5 bases). The V end lost 5 bases, the J end lost 1 base, and 14 bases lay between the germline ends. The CDR3 is 15 residues long. CDR1 SEHNR and CDR2 FQNEAQ come from the germline V gene (reference sequence). As DNA, the CDR3 is TGTGCCAGCAGCGTTACGACAGCAACGAACACTGAAGCTTTCTTT. It is translated as CASSVTTATNTEAFF.

The V call is TRBV29-1, the J call TRBJ1-5, with TRBD1 matching over 8 bases. This CDR3 is built from 15 residues. The germline gives CDR1 SQVTM, CDR2 ANQGSEA. V shed 3 bases and J 1 base; nucleotides not matched to a gene: 5. DNA for the CDR3: TGCAGCGTTGACAGACGGACAGGGAGCAATCAGCCCCAGCATTTT. The encoded protein is CSVDRRTGSNQPQHF. Based on the CDR3 plus reference TRBV29-1 and TRBJ1-5, the full variable domain is SAVISQKPSRDICQRGTSLTIQCQVDSQVTMMFWYRQQPGQSLTLIATANQGSEATYESGFVIDKFPISRPNLTFSTLTVSNMSPEDSSIYLCSVDRRTGSNQPQHFGDGTRLSIL.

The chain combines TRBV5-1 with TRBJ2-5; D not resolved. The CDR3 loop spans 11 amino acids. The V end was cut by 3 bases, the J end by 5 bases, with 5 bases between. The germline V gene encodes CDR1 SGHRS and CDR2 YFSETQ. The CDR3 here is CASSSHETQYF. Written as DNA, the CDR3 is TGCGCCAGCAGCTCCCATGAGACCCAGTACTTC. The full variable domain, with the rest looked up from reference TRBV5-1 and TRBJ2-5, is KAGVTQTPRYLIKTRGQQVTLSCSPISGHRSVSWYQQTPGQGLQFLFEYFSETQRNKGNFPGRFSGRQFSNSRSEMNVSTLELGDSALYLCASSSHETQYFGPGTRLLVL.

V is TRBV19 and J is TRBJ2-6; D is possibly TRBD2 (5 bases). V dropped 6 bases and J dropped 0 bases, with 9 bases sitting between them. The CDR3 runs to 15 residues. Germline CDR1 and CDR2: LNHDA and SQIVND (reference sequence). DNA of the CDR3: TGTGCCAGTAGGACTATGGGCTCTGGGGCCAACGTCCTGACTTTC. Its protein is CASRTMGSGANVLTF.

The rearrangement uses TRBV5-1 and TRBJ2-2; D perhaps matches TRBD2 (6 bases). This CDR3 comprises 14 residues. The V gene lost 0 bases and the J gene lost 7 bases, with 10 bases spanning the gap. Per the germline V gene, CDR1 is SGHRS and CDR2 is YFSETQ. CDR3 DNA: TGCGCCAGCAGCTTGGCGGGAGAAAGCGGGGAGCTGTTTTTT. It yields the protein CASSLAGESGELFF.

The rearrangement links TRBV30 to TRBJ1-1; D remains ambiguous. This CDR3 is 15 amino acids long. V lost 3 bases, J lost 2 bases, and 16 bases lay in between. The V gene's germline CDR1 is GTSNPN and CDR2 SVGIG (reference sequence). The CDR3 spells CAWSATLSENTEAFF. CDR3 sequence (DNA): TGTGCCTGGAGCGCGACTCTCAGTGAAAACACTGAAGCTTTCTTT.

The V gene is TRBV30, the J gene TRBJ1-4, with 7 bases lining up with TRBD1. With 2 bases clipped from V and 7 bases from J, the junction kept 4 bases outside the gene matches. The CDR3 loop spans 13 amino acids. Germline-derived CDR1 and CDR2 are GTSNPN and SVGIG (reference sequence). CDR3 residues: CAWSLQGGEKLFF. The DNA for the CDR3 is TGTGCCTGGAGTCTGCAGGGGGGTGAAAAACTGTTTTTT.

Only one count was recorded for this clone. The rearrangement uses TRBV27 and TRBJ2-1; TRBD2 matches 8 bases. CDR3 length: 14 residues. Germline V lookup: CDR1 MNHEY, CDR2 SMNVEV (reference sequence). Trimming cost V 3 bases and J 7 bases; bases outside gene matches: 5. The CDR3 protein is CASSFPGLGNEQFF. The CDR3, as DNA: TGTGCCAGCAGTTTCCCGGGACTAGGAAATGAGCAGTTCTTC.

This chain connects TRBV5-6 to TRBJ2-1; TRBD2 aligns across 11 bases. J gave up 6 bases and V 2 bases, and 10 bases lay outside the gene matches. The CDR3 runs 17 residues. Germline CDR1 reads SGHDT; CDR2 reads YYEEEE. This CDR3 is CASSFLAGGGGGNEQFF. The DNA of the CDR3 is TGTGCCAGCAGCTTCCTAGCGGGAGGTGGAGGGGGCAATGAGCAGTTCTTC.

The chain combines TRBV6-5 with TRBJ1-1; D is unclear. Trimming took off 6 bases at V and 1 base at J, with 12 bases between the two ends. Germline values: CDR1 MNHEY, CDR2 SVGAGI. This CDR3 region has 14 residues. CDR3 sequence reads: CASSPGDGNTEAFF. CDR3 DNA sequence: TGTGCCAGCAGCCCCGGGGATGGGAACACTGAAGCTTTCTTT.

V usage is TRBV7-9 and J usage is TRBJ1-2; a weak D match, TRBD1 (6 bases). V was clipped by 4 bases and J by 4 bases, with 16 bases between them. The CDR3 sequence is 15 residues long. Germline CDR1 is SEHNR and CDR2 is FQNEAQ (reference sequence). The CDR3 sequence: CASSYRQDSSYGYTF. DNA of the CDR3: TGTGCCAGCAGCTATCGACAGGACTCCAGCTATGGCTACACCTTC.

The rearrangement uses TRBV6-5 and TRBJ2-3; D call uncertain. The germline V gene has CDR1 MNHEY and CDR2 SVGAGI. The CDR3 covers 15 residues. V lost 0 bases and J 1 base, leaving 8 bases between the germline ends. CDR3 coding DNA: TGTGCCAGCAGTTACTCGATAGCTGGCACAGATACGCAGTATTTT. It specifies CASSYSIAGTDTQYF.

V gene TRBV6-5 combines with J gene TRBJ2-4; D is possibly TRBD2 (6 bases). The CDR3 totals 16 residues. In germline, CDR1 is MNHEY, CDR2 SVGAGI. Trimming removed 2 bases at V and 3 bases at J, with 14 bases between. Written as DNA, the CDR3 is TGTGCCAGCAGTTACGTCCCGGGAGAGGGCAAAAACATTCAGTACTTC. Protein: CASSYVPGEGKNIQYF.

V gene TRBV19 combines with J gene TRBJ2-7; D call uncertain. The CDR3 totals 13 residues. Germline V gene data show CDR1 as LNHDA and CDR2 as SQIVND (reference sequence). With 6 bases removed from V and 2 bases from J, the gap between germline ends came to 11 bases. This chain's CDR3 is CASRPGPTYEQYF. CDR3 nucleotide sequence: TGTGCCAGTAGGCCTGGGCCCACCTACGAGCAGTACTTC.

The rearrangement joins TRBV9 to TRBJ2-1; 8 bases agree with TRBD1. CDR1 SGDLS and CDR2 YYNGEE come from the germline V gene. CDR3 size: 14 residues. J gave up 7 bases and V 3 bases, and 6 bases lay outside the gene matches. Written as DNA, the CDR3 is TGTGCCAGCAGCGAATGGACAGGGAGTAATGAGCAGTTCTTC. Protein: CASSEWTGSNEQFF.

This chain uses TRBV2 with TRBJ2-1, with 10 bases aligning to TRBD2. Germline CDR1 SNHLY, CDR2 FYNNEI. CDR3 length: 14 amino acids. After removal of 8 bases from V and 8 bases from J, the junction contained 9 bases not matched to a gene. CDR3 nucleotides: TGTGCCAGCGCTGGAATAGCGGGAGGCTATGAGCAGTTCTTC. Protein product: CASAGIAGGYEQFF.

The chain recombines TRBV11-2 with TRBJ1-4, with a possible D match to TRBD1 (6 bases). The CDR3 has 14 amino acids. CDR1 SGHAT and CDR2 FQNNGV come from the germline V gene. V lost 0 bases and J lost 8, with 10 bases in between. CDR3 DNA: TGTGCCAGCAGCTTAGACGGTGGGGGCGAAAAACTGTTTTTT. Amino acid sequence: CASSLDGGGEKLFF.

This chain uses TRBV19 with TRBJ1-5; no clear D. Trimming took off 5 bases at V and 6 bases at J, with 14 bases between the two ends. Germline loops: CDR1 LNHDA, CDR2 SQIVND (reference sequence). CDR3 size: 14 residues. The CDR3 nucleotides are TGTGCCAGTAGTCCTAGAGGGATCAGTCAGCCCCAGCATTTT. Translation: CASSPRGISQPQHF.

V and J are TRBV10-3 and TRBJ2-5, with D perhaps matching TRBD2 (5 bases). V was clipped by 0 bases and J by 2 bases, with 7 bases between them. This CDR3 contains 14 residues. Germline CDR1 is ENHRY and CDR2 is SYGVKD. The CDR3 coding sequence is TGTGCCATCAGTGAGTCCTGGGAGCAAGAGACCCAGTACTTC. Amino acid sequence: CAISESWEQETQYF.

This clone was found once. The chain combines TRBV5-1 with TRBJ2-2, with 7 bases that match TRBD2. The CDR3 runs 15 residues. V lost 3 bases and J lost 4; bases outside the gene matches: 6. The germline V gene has CDR1 SGHRS and CDR2 YFSETQ. CDR3 loop: CASSWGGTSTGELFF. The CDR3, as DNA: TGCGCCAGCAGCTGGGGGGGGACCTCCACCGGGGAGCTGTTTTTT.

The rearrangement joins TRBV6-5 to TRBJ2-3, with D unclear. V lost 8 bases and J lost 6, with 9 bases in between. This CDR3 spans 11 amino acids. Germline values: CDR1 MNHEY, CDR2 SVGAGI. The CDR3 nucleotides read TGTGCCAGCGAGATACTTGATACGCAGTATTTT. The encoded protein is CASEILDTQYF.

This chain links TRBV5-4 with TRBJ1-5, with D possibly matching TRBD1 (6 bases). The CDR3 has 14 amino acids. CDR1 and CDR2 (germline): SGHNT, YYREEE (reference sequence). Trimming removed 4 bases from V and 7 bases from J, with 15 bases in between. In DNA form, the CDR3 reads TGTGCCAGCAGCCCGAACAGGGCAGGGCAGCCCCAGCATTTT. This gives the protein CASSPNRAGQPQHF.

The chain combines TRBV6-1 with TRBJ2-7, with a tentative D call TRBD2 (5 bases). Germline loops: CDR1 MNHNS, CDR2 SASEGT. Trimming shortened V by 6 bases and J by 3 bases, and 12 bases separated the two germline ends. The CDR3 is 13 residues long. CDR3 sequence (DNA): TGTGCCAGCAGCGCCTACGAGGGCTACGAGCAGTACTTC. Translated: CASSAYEGYEQYF.

This chain connects TRBV7-8 to TRBJ2-7; TRBD1 is a possible D gene (6 bases). V was pared by 3 bases and J by 6 bases, with 21 bases between. Per germline, CDR1 SGHVS and CDR2 FQNEAQ. CDR3 length: 16 amino acids. As DNA, the CDR3 is TGTGCCAGCAGCTTCCTTACTGCACCAGGGGATTCCGAGCAGTACTTC. Its translation: CASSFLTAPGDSEQYF.

V usage is TRBV6-1 and J usage is TRBJ2-1; the D gene is possibly TRBD1 (6 bases). The CDR3 runs to 14 residues. V was trimmed by 0 bases and J by 14 bases, leaving 17 bases between them. The germline V gene encodes CDR1 MNHNS and CDR2 SASEGT. The CDR3 sequence is CASSEASPWTAEFF. In DNA form, the CDR3 reads TGTGCCAGCAGTGAAGCGAGCCCTTGGACAGCTGAGTTCTTC.

This rearrangement joins TRBV19 to TRBJ1-5; 8 nucleotides agree with TRBD1. Germline-derived CDR1 and CDR2 are LNHDA and SQIVND (reference sequence). V was pared by 3 bases and J by 2 bases, with 3 bases of the junction left unmatched. CDR3 length: 15 residues. CDR3 protein: CASSILTGGNQPQHF. The CDR3 region has the DNA TGTGCCAGTAGTATTCTGACAGGGGGCAATCAGCCCCAGCATTTT.